This TCR beta chain was identified in a study of shared clonotypes between healthy human individuals. Donors, without exception, were Caucasian adults residing in Nashville, Tennessee. It was into CD45RA+ naive and CD45RA-negative memory subsets that the CD4+ cells were split. An assay was performed, and its level was deep. This table comes from immunoSEQ multiplex PCR, and its TCRdb copy is limited to in-frame clones, with some not included. The sample consists of 150,000 to 200,000 clones, about 93% of them appearing once. CDR1 KGHSH and CDR2 LQKENI come from the germline V gene. The CDR3 covers 12 residues. The V gene end was trimmed by 3 bases and the J gene end by 11 bases; junction bases not matched to a gene: 6.

The rearrangement links TRBV18 to TRBJ2-5, with 7 bases lining up with TRBD2. Sequenced sample: naive CD4+ T cells sorted from blood. The subset here: CD45RA+ positively selected. The receptor's source is a woman aged 30 to 39 in good health. The DNA for the CDR3 is TGTGCCAGCTCACCGAGCCTGCGGGAGCAGTACTTC. Translated: CASSPSLREQYF.